This TCR beta chain was sequenced for a study of shared clonotypes between healthy human individuals. The assay was immunoSEQ multiplex PCR, and TCRdb's table has in-frame clones only and misses some. The table lists approximately 2.3 million clones, approximately 95% of them singletons, with 0.3% to 0.4% in the top ten. With 0 bases clipped from V and 8 bases from J, the junction kept 14 bases outside the gene matches. Germline CDR1 and CDR2: MGHRA and YSYEKL. The CDR3 contains 17 residues. The chain carries TRBV4-1 and TRBJ1-2, with TRBD1 matching over 8 bases. The sequence was collected from a man younger than 35 in good health. Some clones in this sample may be carry-over from other donors' samples. Input material: naive CD4+ T cells from PBMCs. Indicated subset: CD45RA+ positively selected. CDR3 amino acids: CASSQDRMDRESGGYTF. CDR3 sequence (DNA): TGCGCCAGCAGCCAAGATAGGATGGACAGGGAGTCGGGAGGCTACACCTTC.